This T cell receptor beta chain was identified in a study of blood T cell repertoires in COVID-19. This table comes from immunoSEQ multiplex PCR, and its TCRdb copy is limited to in-frame clones, with some not included. The sample contains around 200,000 clones, 85% to 90% of which appear only once. The ends lost 6 bases at V and 7 bases at J; junction bases unmatched: 4. Germline CDR1 reads LNHDA; CDR2 reads SQIVND (reference sequence). The CDR3 spans 13 residues. Material: peripheral blood. V is TRBV19 and J is TRBJ1-5; 9 bases are shared with TRBD1. The source of this sequence is a man between 45 and 60 years old with acute or convalescent COVID-19. The CDR3: CASRPDRGQPQHF. The CDR3 region has the DNA TGTGCCAGTAGACCGGACAGGGGCCAGCCCCAGCATTTT.